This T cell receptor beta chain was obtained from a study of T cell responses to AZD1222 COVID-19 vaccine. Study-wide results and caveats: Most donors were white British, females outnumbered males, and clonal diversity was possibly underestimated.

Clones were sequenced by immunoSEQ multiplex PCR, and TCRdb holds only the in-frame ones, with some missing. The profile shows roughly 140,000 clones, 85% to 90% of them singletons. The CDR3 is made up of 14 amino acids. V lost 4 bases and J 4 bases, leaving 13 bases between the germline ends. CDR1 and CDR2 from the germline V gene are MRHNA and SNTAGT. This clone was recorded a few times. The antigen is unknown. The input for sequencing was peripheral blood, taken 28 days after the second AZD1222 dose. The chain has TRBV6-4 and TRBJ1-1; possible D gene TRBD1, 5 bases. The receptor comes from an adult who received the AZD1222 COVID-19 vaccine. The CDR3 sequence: CASSVTQGSTEAFF. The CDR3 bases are TGTGCCAGCAGTGTCACGCAGGGTTCCACTGAAGCTTTCTTT.